This TCR beta chain was obtained from a study of blood T cells in healthy people across ages. The CDR3 contains 14 residues. Sample-barcoded 5' priming and a J-beta primer mix drove a second PCR of roughly 6 to 12 cycles. Via MiXCR, TCRdb re-called the 5' RACE reads, giving one row per CDR3 protein. The repertoire holds 1.5 million to 2 million distinct CDR3 sequences, with around half as singletons. Note on this clonotype: Its ends do not fully match the called genes, so a read error is possible.

V and J are TRBV12-3 or TRBV12-4 and TRBJ2-1, with 11 bases aligning to TRBD2. The material sequenced was blood. This TCR was sampled from a woman aged 40 to 50 in good health. The DNA of the CDR3 is TGTGCCAGCAGTCTAGCGGGGGGTGCCTATGAGCAGTTCTTC. Translated: CASSLAGGAYEQFF.